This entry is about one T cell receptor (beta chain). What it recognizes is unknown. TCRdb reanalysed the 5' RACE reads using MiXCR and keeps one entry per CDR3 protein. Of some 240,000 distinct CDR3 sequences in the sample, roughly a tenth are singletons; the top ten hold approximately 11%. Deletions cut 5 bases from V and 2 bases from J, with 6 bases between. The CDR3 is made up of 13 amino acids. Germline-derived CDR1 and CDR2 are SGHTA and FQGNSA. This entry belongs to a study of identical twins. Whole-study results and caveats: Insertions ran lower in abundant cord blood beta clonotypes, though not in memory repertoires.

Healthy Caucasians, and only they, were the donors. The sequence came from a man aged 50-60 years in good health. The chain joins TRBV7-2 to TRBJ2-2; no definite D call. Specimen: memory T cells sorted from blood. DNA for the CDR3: TGTGCCAGCAGCGCTAGAAACACCGGGGAGCTGTTTTTT. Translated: CASSARNTGELFF.